Sequencing of this T cell receptor (beta chain) was carried out in a study of radiotherapy plus CTLA-4 blockade in lung cancer. The CDR3 runs to 15 residues. Trimming at V came to 6 bases and at J to 6 bases, leaving 13 bases not matched to a gene. Germline V lookup: CDR1 SGDLS, CDR2 YYNGEE. Generated by immunoSEQ multiplex PCR, the TCRdb table keeps only in-frame clones and is missing some. This table has about 120,000 clones, around 90% appearing once. To note about this clone: Since the CDR3 does not end with the conserved phenylalanine or tryptophan, this likely comes from a read error.

Sequenced here: peripheral blood, sampled from a patient treated with radiotherapy plus ipilimumab. The receptor comes from a human donor with non-small cell lung cancer that progressed on radiotherapy plus ipilimumab. The chain joins TRBV9 to TRBJ2-7, with 9 bases fitting TRBD1. CDR3 in DNA: TGTGCCAGCATAGTATCCGGGACAGGGTTTCGCGAGCAGTACTCC. Residues: CASIVSGTGFREQYS.